The 4 T cell receptor beta chains below come from one sample, sequenced in a study of shared clonotypes between healthy human individuals. Method: immunoSEQ multiplex PCR; TCRdb's copy keeps in-frame clones and lacks some. The sample consists of more than 400,000 clones, roughly 95% of them appearing once. The sequencing sample was made of naive CD4+ T cells sorted from blood. Subset here: CD45RA+ positively selected. The receptors here all came from a woman aged 30 to 39 in good health.

The V and J genes are TRBV11-2 and TRBJ1-3, with 9 positions matching TRBD1. Trimming took 0 bases from V and 3 from J; bases not matched to a gene: 6. The length of the CDR3 is 17 residues. The germline gives CDR1 SGHAT, CDR2 FQNNGV. The CDR3, as DNA: TGTGCCAGCAGCTTAGAGCCACAGGGGGCATATGGAAACACCATATATTTT. It encodes CASSLEPQGAYGNTIYF.

The CDR3 sequence is CASSAQGSGSLYGYTF. The CDR3 coding sequence is TGTGCCAGCAGCGCCCAAGGATCAGGCTCCCTCTATGGCTACACCTTC. V gene TRBV9 combines with J gene TRBJ1-2; D gene uncertain. CDR3 length: 16 amino acids. V lost 3 bases to trimming and J lost 4 bases, with 19 bases between them. Germline CDR1 is SGDLS and CDR2 is YYNGEE.

This clone was seen a few times. Other DNA sequences in this sample translate to the same CDR3. The gene calls are TRBV2 and TRBJ1-2; D ambiguous. Germline V gives CDR1 SNHLY, CDR2 FYNNEI. The germline V and J ends were trimmed by 4 bases and 0 bases, with 6 bases remaining between them. The CDR3 covers 13 residues. The DNA of the CDR3 is TGTGCCAGCAGTGTTGAAGCTAACTATGGCTACACCTTC. The encoded protein is CASSVEANYGYTF. Full variable domain (rest looked up from reference TRBV2 and TRBJ1-2): EPEVTQTPSHQVTQMGQEVILRCVPISNHLYFYWYRQILGQKVEFLVSFYNNEISEKSEIFDDQFSVERPDGSNFTLKIRSTKLEDSAMYFCASSVEANYGYTFGSGTRLTVV.

The sample holds a few counts of this clone. J is TRBJ1-1 and V is TRBV30; D not certain. The CDR3 is 11 amino acids. Germline V gene sequence: CDR1 GTSNPN, CDR2 SVGIG (reference sequence). V was shortened by 0 bases and J by 11 bases, with 10 bases between the two germline ends. The CDR3 DNA follows: TGTGCCTGGAGTGTACCGGACCCCGCTTTCTTT. Encoded protein: CAWSVPDPAFF.